What follows are 30 T cell receptor beta chains derived from one specimen sequenced in a study of blood T cell repertoires in COVID-19. Assay: immunoSEQ multiplex PCR; the TCRdb copy retains only in-frame clones and omits some. The table has some 200,000 clones, approximately 84% seen once. The sample was peripheral blood. Receptor source: a woman in her sixties with acute or convalescent COVID-19.

This CDR3 reads CASSQDPERRAYEQYF. In DNA, the CDR3 is TGTGCCAGCAGCCAAGATCCAGAGAGGCGGGCCTACGAGCAGTACTTC. The V and J genes are TRBV4-2 and TRBJ2-7; a weak D match, TRBD2 (5 bases). V lost 0 bases, J lost 2 bases, and 14 bases lay in between. This CDR3 has 16 amino acids. Looked up from germline, CDR1 is LGHNA and CDR2 is YNFKEQ.

The chain combines TRBV7-9 with TRBJ2-5; no definite D call. Per the germline V gene, CDR1 is SEHNR and CDR2 is FQNEAQ (reference sequence). The CDR3 covers 17 residues. Trimming took off 1 base at V and 2 bases at J, with 17 bases between the two ends. CDR3 loop: CASSLERTNVGQETQYF. CDR3 DNA sequence: TGTGCCAGCAGCTTAGAACGAACGAATGTCGGGCAAGAGACCCAGTACTTC.

The J gene is TRBJ2-2, the V gene TRBV28, with D perhaps TRBD1 (7 bases). Trimming pared 6 bases from V and 5 bases from J, leaving 16 bases between. The CDR3 is made up of 15 amino acids. The germline V gene encodes CDR1 MDHEN and CDR2 SYDVKM. CDR3 nucleotide sequence: TGTGCCAGCAGCCGCGGGACAGACCCTACCGGGGAGCTGTTTTTT. This translates into CASSRGTDPTGELFF.

The chain links TRBV6-5 to TRBJ1-2, with TRBD1 matching 10 bases. CDR1 is MNHEY and CDR2 is SVGAGI in the germline V gene. The CDR3 spans 13 residues. V was pared by 6 bases and J by 12 bases, with 10 bases of the junction left unmatched. CDR3 loop: CASRKTGGDKNTF. For the CDR3, the DNA is TGTGCCAGCAGGAAGACAGGGGGCGACAAAAACACCTTC.

The chain links TRBV7-2 to TRBJ2-7; 9 nucleotides line up with TRBD2. Germline loops: CDR1 SGHTA, CDR2 FQGNSA. The CDR3 runs to 14 residues. V shed 8 bases, J shed 4 bases, and the junction held 9 bases outside the gene matches. For the CDR3, the DNA is TGTGCCAGCGCCCTGGCGGGGGGGAGGTACGAGCAGTACTTC. Translating it yields CASALAGGRYEQYF.

This sequence joins TRBV11-2 and TRBJ2-2, with no clear D. Germline loops: CDR1 SGHAT, CDR2 FQNNGV. The CDR3 covers 13 residues. Trimming pared 3 bases from V and 4 bases from J, leaving 6 bases between. Here the CDR3 reads CASSLASTGELFF. In DNA, the CDR3 is TGTGCCAGCAGCTTGGCCTCCACCGGGGAGCTGTTTTTT.

This clone turned up a few times. V usage is TRBV5-1 and J usage is TRBJ2-1; 10 bases agree with TRBD1. CDR3 size: 14 residues. The ends lost 4 bases at V and 5 bases at J; junction bases unmatched: 3. Per the germline V gene, CDR1 is SGHRS and CDR2 is YFSETQ. CDR3 region: CASSLGQGNNEQFF. The CDR3 nucleotides are TGCGCCAGCAGCCTGGGACAGGGGAACAATGAGCAGTTCTTC.

The chain combines TRBV27 with TRBJ1-5, with TRBD1 matching over 10 bases. The CDR3 is 15 residues long. V gave up 8 bases and J gave up 6 bases; unmatched junction bases: 10. CDR1 and CDR2 (germline): MNHEY, SMNVEV (reference sequence). This CDR3 is CASQASGTGAQPQHF. CDR3 nucleotides: TGTGCCAGCCAGGCATCGGGGACAGGGGCTCAGCCCCAGCATTTT.

The chain carries TRBV9 and TRBJ2-5, with a tentative D call TRBD2 (7 bases). Germline V gene sequence: CDR1 SGDLS, CDR2 YYNGEE. The CDR3 is 15 amino acids. The germline V and J ends were trimmed by 6 bases and 3 bases, with 18 bases remaining between them. The CDR3 loop reads CASTLGGGGKETQYF. For the CDR3, the DNA is TGTGCCAGCACCCTCGGGGGAGGGGGGAAAGAGACCCAGTACTTC.

The gene calls are TRBV11-1 and TRBJ1-2, with TRBD1 identical over 9 bases. Germline V gene lookup returns CDR1 SGHAT and CDR2 FQDESV (reference sequence). Trimming at V came to 2 bases and at J to 2 bases, leaving 3 bases not matched to a gene. The length of the CDR3 is 15 residues. The CDR3 DNA is TGTGCCAGCAGCTTAACAGGGGGCGTAAACTATGGCTACACCTTC. Translated: CASSLTGGVNYGYTF.

The V call is TRBV4-1, the J call TRBJ2-2; 8 bases agree with TRBD2. The CDR3 is 16 residues long. V was pared by 0 bases and J by 6 bases, with 6 bases of the junction left unmatched. Germline values: CDR1 MGHRA, CDR2 YSYEKL. CDR3 region: CASSQEPGLESGELFF. The CDR3 DNA is TGCGCCAGCAGCCAAGAGCCGGGACTAGAATCCGGGGAGCTGTTTTTT.

V is TRBV5-5 and J is TRBJ1-6; 10 bases fit TRBD1. Germline trimming cut 4 bases from V and 10 bases from J; bases unmatched to any gene: 8. The CDR3 extends over 15 amino acids. Germline CDR1 and CDR2: SGHKS and YYEKEE (reference sequence). CDR3 residues: CASSRTGTGESPLHF. The CDR3 DNA follows: TGTGCCAGCAGCAGAACCGGGACAGGGGAATCACCCCTCCACTTT. The full variable domain, its missing parts supplied by reference TRBV5-5 and TRBJ1-6, is DAGVTQSPTHLIKTRGQQVTLRCSPISGHKSVSWYQQVLGQGPQFIFQYYEKEERGRGNFPDRFSARQFPNYSSELNVNALLLGDSALYLCASSRTGTGESPLHFGNGTRLTVT.

The genes are TRBV28 and TRBJ1-1; D is unresolved. Germline V gene data show CDR1 as MDHEN and CDR2 as SYDVKM. The CDR3 totals 13 residues. V lost 7 bases and J lost 0, with 9 bases in between. The CDR3 region is CASTLFLNTEAFF. CDR3 nucleotides: TGTGCCAGCACCCTGTTCTTGAACACTGAAGCTTTCTTT.

The chain employs TRBV6-5 and TRBJ1-2, with TRBD1 as a possible D gene (5 bases). Germline V gene data show CDR1 as MNHEY and CDR2 as SVGAGI. CDR3 size: 14 residues. Trimming took 8 bases from V and 1 from J, leaving 14 bases between them. The CDR3 reads CASGGGIINYGYTF. In DNA form, the CDR3 reads TGTGCCAGCGGGGGGGGGATTATTAACTATGGCTACACCTTC.

This chain uses TRBV20-1 with TRBJ1-5; no clear D gene. This CDR3 contains 11 residues. Trimming took 6 bases from V and 6 from J, leaving 9 bases between them. Germline V gene lookup returns CDR1 DFQATT and CDR2 SNEGSKA (reference sequence). For the CDR3, the DNA is TGCAGTGCAAGTAGCGGTCAGCCCCAGCATTTT. Protein: CSASSGQPQHF.

The chain recombines TRBV6-2 or TRBV6-3 with TRBJ1-5; 9 bases match TRBD1. Germline V gives CDR1 MNHEY, CDR2 SVGEGT. Trimming took 5 bases from V and 7 from J; bases not matched to a gene: 9. CDR3 length: 15 residues. CDR3 bases: TGTGCCAGCAGTCAAGGCGGGACAGGGTTACAGCCCCAGCATTTT. Encoded protein: CASSQGGTGLQPQHF.

About this clone itself: One end of the junction is discordant with germline, which a read error may explain. The chain couples TRBV9 to TRBJ1-1; D is ambiguous. This CDR3 comprises 15 residues. Germline values: CDR1 SGDLS, CDR2 YYNGEE. CDR3 sequence reads: CASSVVSGGNSEAFF. DNA for the CDR3: TGTGCCAGCAGCGTAGTCTCAGGAGGGAACTCTGAAGCTTTCTTT.

The rearrangement joins TRBV5-1 to TRBJ2-6; D may be TRBD1 (6 bases). The V gene's germline CDR1 is SGHRS and CDR2 YFSETQ. Trimming cost V 4 bases and J 0 bases, with 20 bases left between them. This CDR3 spans 19 amino acids. CDR3 amino acids: CASSPLSRGHPSGANVLTF. CDR3 bases: TGCGCCAGCAGCCCCTTATCACGGGGACATCCCTCTGGGGCCAACGTCCTGACTTTC.

The rearrangement links TRBV21-1 to TRBJ2-2; TRBD1 was called by the table and not checked on the DNA. TRBV21-1 is a listed pseudogene. CDR3 length equals 16 residues. CDR3 protein: CASSKVRHLNTGELFF. DNA of the CDR3: TGTGCCAGCAGCAAAGTGAGACACCTCAACACCGGGGAGCTGTTTTTT.

The V call is TRBV25-1, the J call TRBJ2-1; D not resolved. The CDR3 loop spans 13 amino acids. V lost 3 bases to trimming and J lost 6 bases, with 9 bases between them. Germline lookup yields CDR1 MGHDK and CDR2 SYGVNS. CDR3 region: CASSDFPLNEQFF. CDR3 bases: TGTGCCAGCAGTGATTTCCCTCTCAATGAGCAGTTCTTC.

The chain employs TRBV6-6 and TRBJ1-3, with D unclear. Per germline, CDR1 MNHNY and CDR2 SVGAGI (reference sequence). The CDR3 runs to 13 residues. V was shortened by 2 bases and J by 4 bases, with 6 bases between the two germline ends. In nucleotides, the CDR3 is TGTGCCAGCAGTTACGGCGGAGGAAACACCATATATTTT. It is translated as CASSYGGGNTIYF.

The chain has TRBV5-4 and TRBJ2-1, with 12 bases matching TRBD2. CDR1 and CDR2 (germline): SGHNT, YYREEE (reference sequence). This CDR3 contains 15 residues. J lost 3 bases, V lost 4 bases, and 2 bases had no gene match. In DNA form, the CDR3 reads TGTGCCAGCAGCGCGACTAGCGGGGGCTACAATGAGCAGTTCTTC. Translating it yields CASSATSGGYNEQFF.

This sequence joins TRBV5-4 and TRBJ2-3; D gene uncertain. This CDR3 comprises 13 residues. The germline V gene encodes CDR1 SGHNT and CDR2 YYREEE (reference sequence). Trimming pared 0 bases from V and 5 bases from J, leaving 7 bases between. DNA of the CDR3: TGTGCCAGCAGCTTGGGAGTGCGAGATACGCAGTATTTT. This codes for CASSLGVRDTQYF.

V usage is TRBV9 and J usage is TRBJ1-2; 7 bases line up with TRBD1. The germline CDR1 and CDR2 sequences are SGDLS and YYNGEE. The J segment lost 5 bases and the V segment lost 4 bases, leaving 11 bases of the junction unmatched. The CDR3 covers 15 residues. CDR3 sequence (DNA): TGTGCCAGCAGCCCTCACGGAGGGGGCAATTATGGCTACACCTTC. Translation: CASSPHGGGNYGYTF. Using reference TRBV9 and TRBJ1-2 for the parts outside the CDR3, the full variable domain is DSGVTQTPKHLITATGQRVTLRCSPRSGDLSVYWYQQSLDQGLQFLIQYYNGEERAKGNILERFSAQQFPDLHSELNLSSLELGDSALYFCASSPHGGGNYGYTFGSGTRLTVV.

This clone occurred once. This chain links TRBV29-1 with TRBJ1-3; 8 nucleotides align to TRBD1. J gave up 4 bases and V 4 bases, and 9 bases lay outside the gene matches. The CDR3 is made up of 15 amino acids. Germline CDR1 is SQVTM and CDR2 is ANQGSEA. The CDR3 DNA follows: TGCAGCGTTGCGGGGGGACAGGAGACCGGAAACACCATATATTTT. Translated: CSVAGGQETGNTIYF. Drawing the rest from reference TRBV29-1 and TRBJ1-3, the complete variable domain is SAVISQKPSRDICQRGTSLTIQCQVDSQVTMMFWYRQQPGQSLTLIATANQGSEATYESGFVIDKFPISRPNLTFSTLTVSNMSPEDSSIYLCSVAGGQETGNTIYFGEGSWLTVV.

This sequence joins TRBV29-1 and TRBJ1-4, with TRBD1 identical over 8 bases. This CDR3 has 12 amino acids. Germline lookup yields CDR1 SQVTM and CDR2 ANQGSEA. V dropped 4 bases and J dropped 7; count of bases not matched to a gene: 2. Here the CDR3 DNA reads TGCAGCGTTGGGGACAGGAGTGAAAAACTGTTTTTT. Amino acids: CSVGDRSEKLFF.

The rearrangement links TRBV7-3 to TRBJ2-1; 8 nucleotides match TRBD2. V gave up 5 bases and J gave up 0 bases; unmatched junction bases: 15. Germline CDR1 and CDR2: SGHTA and FQGTGA. There are 19 residues in the CDR3. The DNA for the CDR3 is TGTGCCAGCAGCCCCCTGGGCGGGGGGTCGCGGGTCTCCTACAATGAGCAGTTCTTC. This sequence encodes CASSPLGGGSRVSYNEQFF.

The J gene is TRBJ2-1, the V gene TRBV5-1; possible D gene TRBD2, 6 bases. The CDR3 sequence is 14 residues long. The ends were cut back, 0 bases at V and 5 bases at J, with 9 bases in the middle. CDR1 is SGHRS, CDR2 YFSETQ, per germline. The CDR3 region has the DNA TGCGCCAGCAGCTTGGAATTAGCGGACAATGAGCAGTTCTTC. Translated, it gives CASSLELADNEQFF.

The chain is built from TRBV7-8 and TRBJ1-6, with 11 bases fitting TRBD1. This CDR3 is 18 amino acids long. V lost 5 bases to trimming and J lost 5 bases; unmatched junction nucleotides: 11. CDR1 is SGHVS, CDR2 FQNEAQ, per germline. Here the CDR3 reads CASSKRDRGKVNNSPLHF. Here the CDR3 DNA reads TGTGCCAGCAGCAAACGGGACAGGGGGAAAGTTAATAATTCACCCCTCCACTTT.

In its sample, this clone was seen once. The rearrangement links TRBV5-4 to TRBJ1-1; 9 positions agree with TRBD1. Unmatched junction bases numbered 7, after V lost 6 bases and J lost 1 base. The length of the CDR3 is 15 residues. Germline assignment: CDR1 SGHNT and CDR2 YYREEE (reference sequence). This CDR3 reads CASTRDRASNTEAFF. CDR3 sequence (DNA): TGTGCCAGCACCAGGGACAGGGCCTCGAACACTGAAGCTTTCTTT.